The 7 T cell receptor beta chains reported below all come from one sample, sequenced in a study of low-dose radiotherapy and immunotherapy resistance in tumors. Alpha- and beta-chain coverage of first-strand cDNA came from TRAV- and TRBV-specific primers. The authors ran approximately 20 PCR cycles to amplify TCRs with a constant-region primer and V-primer adapter. A single record per CDR3 protein comes from TCRdb applying MiXCR to the reads. The sample has tens of thousands of distinct CDR3 sequences; under 30% are singletons. This sample's time point: after trial treatment. Treatment given: LDRT plus nivolumab, ipilimumab, low-dose cyclophosphamide and aspirin (RACIN trial). This specimen was PBMCs, taken after low-dose radiotherapy plus immunotherapy. These receptors all come from a male donor with prostate cancer.

As concerns this clonotype: It is unclear where the CDR3 begins or ends on the DNA, so no DNA is shown, and the CDR3 is as TCRdb lists it. The chain carries TRBV5-1 and TRBJ2-5; whether TRBD2, the table's D call, matches the DNA was not checked. Germline lookup yields CDR1 SGHRS and CDR2 YFSETQ. The CDR3 length is 24 residues, termini included. The CDR3 sequence: CASSFYICSARGAASGRALETQYF.

V is TRBV29-1 and J is TRBJ2-7; D unclear. Germline V gene data show CDR1 as SQVTM and CDR2 as ANQGSEA. This CDR3 has 10 amino acids. The V end was cut by 7 bases, the J end by 7 bases, with 11 bases between. The CDR3 nucleotides are TGCAGCGCCTTCCTGGGGGAGCAGTACTTC. Its protein product is CSAFLGEQYF.

This clonotype was seen at least ten times. This chain joins TRBV11-2 and TRBJ2-1; no clear D. The CDR3 covers 14 residues. In germline, CDR1 is SGHAT, CDR2 FQNNGV. The ends were cut back, 7 bases at V and 1 base at J, with 11 bases in the middle. CDR3 sequence (DNA): TGTGCCAGCACCCTGGGCCAATCCTACAATGAGCAGTTCTTC. This sequence encodes CASTLGQSYNEQFF.

A note on this clonotype: A far larger clone is just one base off, so this is likely a read error. This chain links TRBV13 with TRBJ1-1, with TRBD1 as a possible D gene (5 bases). The CDR3 is 16 amino acids. Germline V gene sequence: CDR1 PRHDT, CDR2 FYEKMQ (reference sequence). In DNA form, the CDR3 reads TGTGCCAGCAGCCGGGGGTCAGGGTCCGCGCGTGATGAAGCTATCTTT. Its protein product is CASSRGSGSARDEAIF.

In this sample, this clonotype turned up many times. V and J are TRBV10-2 and TRBJ2-7; 12 bases align to TRBD2. Trimming removed 5 bases from V and 4 bases from J; junction bases left unmatched: 6. CDR3 length: 15 amino acids. Germline V lookup: CDR1 WSHSY, CDR2 SAAADI. For the CDR3, the DNA is TGCGCCAGCAGTCCACTGACTAGCGGGGGTTACGAGCAGTACTTC. It translates to CASSPLTSGGYEQYF.

Many counts were recorded for this clonotype. The gene calls are TRBV6-2 or TRBV6-3 and TRBJ1-1; D is unresolved. This CDR3 has 12 residues. Germline V lookup: CDR1 MNHEY, CDR2 SVGEGT. Trimming stripped 7 bases from V and 2 bases from J, with 8 bases between. The CDR3 sequence: CASTQPNTEAFF. The CDR3 DNA reads as TGTGCCAGCACTCAACCTAACACTGAAGCTTTCTTT.

The CDR3 DNA sequence: TGTGCCAGCAGTCCTACTACAGGGACTACTAATGAAAAACTGTTTTTT. This translates into CASSPTTGTTNEKLFF. This chain connects TRBV28 to TRBJ1-4; D possibly corresponds to TRBD1 (6 bases). CDR3 length equals 16 residues. From germline, CDR1 is MDHEN and CDR2 SYDVKM. The V gene lost 5 bases and the J gene lost 2 bases, with 15 bases spanning the gap.